This TCR beta chain is drawn from a study of T cells after yellow fever vaccination (dated by TCRdb to the late 2010s). General notes on the study: The SMART-Seq v4 Ultra Low Input RNA kit was used to prepare libraries from fractions with low cell numbers. Two healthy male donors, one aged 18 to 30 and one aged 30 to 40 years, made up the cohort. Blood samples were taken at several timepoints before and after primary and secondary immunization, and bulk PBMC replicates and cell subsets were isolated. To follow T-cell clones before and after primary and booster YFV17D yellow fever vaccination, bulk TCR alpha and beta repertoires were sequenced over time.

From its cysteine to its phenylalanine, the CDR3 spans 12 amino acids. The DNA shown is the 36-base CDR3, in frame from base 1. The germline V gene (reference sequence) provides CDR1 LGHDT and CDR2 YNNKEL. V is cut back by 4 bases and J by 6 bases, with 0 bases in the junction unmatched. Here is what the overall study found, with its caveats: After the booster, most clones that had expanded after primary vaccination were detected again (approximately 95% of CD4 and more than 85% of CD8), suggesting broad maintenance of memory. A small fraction of clonotypes showed up in both the CD4 and CD8 compartments, probably as a result of convergent recombination. Computational filtering was needed because FACS-sorted repertoires could contain abundant contaminating clonotypes from the bulk population. Compared with the primary T-cell response, the secondary T-cell response was faster but weaker, reaching its peak on day 5 rather than on day 15. Because the study included only a couple of donors, the extent to which the findings can be generalized is limited.

There are many counts of this clonotype. Its specific antigen is unknown. Base-call qualities are not available, and no considerably larger clone is one nucleotide away. The treatment or condition label for this specimen denotes: live attenuated yellow fever vaccine strain. PBMCs were isolated from peripheral blood using a standard Ficoll-Paque protocol. Dynabeads CD4 and CD8 positive selection kits were used to isolate CD4 and CD8 T-cell fractions. RNA was extracted with TriZol from bulk PBMCs, CD4 and CD8 fractions, and dextramer-positive and dextramer-negative fractions. TCR cDNA was made using 5'RACE template switching, a step that added a universal primer site and unique molecular identifiers. cDNA synthesis was primed from both the TCR alpha and TCR beta constant segments. Library amplification involved two PCR steps, and the second step added sample barcodes and sequencing adapters. Sequencing of libraries was performed on Illumina HiSeq 2500 (2x100 bp) or NovaSeq (2x150 bp). In the paper's pipeline: Reads were demultiplexed and collapsed into UMI consensus sequences with MIGEC, and V(D)J alignment was performed with MiXCR. Using edgeR on replicate PBMC samples, clonotypes were called vaccine-responding if FDR was below 0.01 and the log2 fold change was above 5 up to day 15. CD4 or CD8 identity was assigned to each bulk clonotype according to whether the clonotype was present at higher abundance in the sequenced CD4 repertoire or the sequenced CD8 repertoire. TCRdb trimmed the raw reads at Q25, called clones with MiXCR and kept productive beta chains. Rows with one shared CDR3 protein collapse into an entry with the most common genes and DNA. Clone size and V and J calls follow TCRdb, not the original study. The sample has 230,000 or so distinct CDR3 sequences on record, over 6.5% of them singletons. The leading ten clones occupy 0.8% to 1.2% of the sample.

The source material was CD4+ T cells sorted from PBMCs, sampled on the day of the yellow fever booster vaccination. The rearrangement joined TRBV3-1 to TRBJ2-1; TRBD2 aligns with 7 central bases. The receptor was derived from a man aged 25-45 years who received the YFV17D yellow fever vaccine. The nucleotides are TGTGCCAGCAGCCGCGGGGGCAATGAGCAGTTCTTC. This sequence encodes CASSRGGNEQFF.